A selection of T cell receptor beta chains follows, all from one sample in a study of blood T cell repertoires in COVID-19. Method: immunoSEQ multiplex PCR; TCRdb's copy keeps in-frame clones and lacks some. Of some 220,000 clones in the sample, 82% were seen once. The sequencing input was peripheral blood. These receptors all come from a woman aged 70-85 years with COVID-19, enrolled during active disease. Each CDR3 is given with its conserved first and last residue. Size is stated for part of the rows, as once, few or many counts, or as a class when the clone is expanded.

TRBJ2-7 TRBV6-2/TRBV6-3 - CASSYPLGTSASLSYEQYF
TRBJ1-4 TRBV6-2/TRBV6-3 few CASSTLGQGNEKLFF
TRBJ1-4 TRBV18 once CASSAGTGVEKLFF
TRBJ1-6 TRBV11-2 few CASSLSNSPLHF
TRBJ2-7 TRBV7-2 - CASSLGQGGFYEQYF
TRBJ1-5 TRBV28 - CASTLSNQPQHF
TRBJ2-4 TRBV6-8 - CARQGTKNIQYF
TRBJ1-2 TRBV5-5 - CASSFGTGRGNYGYTF
TRBJ1-2 TRBV7-6 - CASSLDPGGFYGYTF
TRBJ1-1 TRBV7-3 few CASSSGQPNTEAFF
TRBJ1-3 TRBV3-1/TRBV3-2 - CASSQGGQRGDTIYF
TRBJ2-3 TRBV7-9 - CASSGTGVADTQYF
TRBJ2-5 TRBV5-1 - CASSRDTSQETQYF
TRBJ1-1 TRBV5-6 - CASSLALRRSTEAFF
TRBJ1-4 TRBV19 - CASSPPGLGNEKLFF
TRBJ1-5 TRBV7-2 - CASSLGTGNQPQHF
TRBJ1-1 TRBV6-1 - CASSEARAGGTEAFF
TRBJ1-1 TRBV5-6 - CASSPGQGFGNTEAFF
TRBJ2-3 TRBV5-1 - CASSLKTGGNTDTQYF
TRBJ2-4 TRBV4-3 - CASSRGLGADIQYF
TRBJ2-3 TRBV10-3 - CAISESGAGGPDTQYF
TRBJ1-4 TRBV2 - CASKGDRVEKLFF
TRBJ2-3 TRBV5-1 - CASSLGGTGGSDTQYF
TRBJ1-2 TRBV29-1 - CSVEDRGSNYGYTF
TRBJ1-1 TRBV2 - CVSLPSRVTEAFF
TRBJ2-7 TRBV20-1 - CSASGGQDEQYF
TRBJ2-3 TRBV2 - CASGPGTSSGTSTDTQYF
TRBJ2-3 TRBV18 - CASSPLAGEGTQYF
TRBJ2-1 TRBV7-2 - CASSLDAGAGNEQFF
TRBJ2-2 TRBV29-1 - CSVNRGGGQGLAGELFF
TRBJ2-1 TRBV5-1 - CASSFQGGPSYNEQFF
TRBJ1-1 TRBV15 - CATSRDRASAFF
TRBJ1-4 TRBV4-2 few CASSQGTGGEKLFF
TRBJ1-5 TRBV2 - CASSLQGNNQPQHF
TRBJ1-2 TRBV10-3 - CAISGTGLGYTF
TRBJ2-6 TRBV5-1 - CASCRRRWGSPRGANVLTF
TRBJ2-1 TRBV4-3 few CASSQVAGLPYNEQFF
TRBJ1-1 TRBV18 - CASSPRAGLVNTEAFF
TRBJ1-4 TRBV5-1 - CASSFQGPREKLFF
TRBJ1-3 TRBV5-1 - CASSARPGQGSGHSEGNTIYF
TRBJ1-2 TRBV5-8 few CASIREFGSDGYTF
TRBJ2-7 TRBV5-4 - CASSEPSGRGYEQYF
TRBJ2-7 TRBV3-1/TRBV3-2 - CASSQSYEQYF